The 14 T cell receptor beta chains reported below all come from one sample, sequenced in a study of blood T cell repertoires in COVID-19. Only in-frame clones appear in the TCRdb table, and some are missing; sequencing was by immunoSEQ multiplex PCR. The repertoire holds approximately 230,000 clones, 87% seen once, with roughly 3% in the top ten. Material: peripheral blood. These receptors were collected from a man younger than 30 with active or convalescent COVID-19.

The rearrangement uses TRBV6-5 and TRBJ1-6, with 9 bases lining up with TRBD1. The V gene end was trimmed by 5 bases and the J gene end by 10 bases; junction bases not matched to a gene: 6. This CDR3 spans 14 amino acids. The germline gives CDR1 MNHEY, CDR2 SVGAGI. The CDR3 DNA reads TGTGCCAGCAGTCCGGACAGGGGAGGCTCACCCCTCCACTTT. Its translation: CASSPDRGGSPLHF.

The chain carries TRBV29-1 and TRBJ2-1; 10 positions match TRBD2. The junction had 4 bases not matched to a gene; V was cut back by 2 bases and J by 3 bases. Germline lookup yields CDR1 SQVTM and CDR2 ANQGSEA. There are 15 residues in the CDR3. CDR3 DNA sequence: TGCAGCGTTGAACTAGCGGGAGAATACTACAATGAGCAGTTCTTC. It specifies CSVELAGEYYNEQFF.

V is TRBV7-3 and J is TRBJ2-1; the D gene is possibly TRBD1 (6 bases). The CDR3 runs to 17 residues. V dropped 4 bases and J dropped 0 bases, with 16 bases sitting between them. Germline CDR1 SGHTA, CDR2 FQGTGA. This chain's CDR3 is CASSSDRMFNSYNEQFF. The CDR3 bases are TGTGCCAGCAGCTCCGACAGGATGTTTAACTCCTACAATGAGCAGTTCTTC.

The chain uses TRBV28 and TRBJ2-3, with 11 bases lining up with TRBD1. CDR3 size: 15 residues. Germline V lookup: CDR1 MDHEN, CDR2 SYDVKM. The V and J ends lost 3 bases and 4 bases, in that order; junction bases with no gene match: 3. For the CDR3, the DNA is TGTGCCAGCAGTTTCCCGGGACAGGGGGCAGATACGCAGTATTTT. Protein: CASSFPGQGADTQYF. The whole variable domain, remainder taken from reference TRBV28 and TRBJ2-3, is DVKVTQSSRYLVKRTGEKVFLECVQDMDHENMFWYRQDPGLGLRLIYFSYDVKMKEKGDIPEGYSVSREKKERFSLILESASTNQTSMYLCASSFPGQGADTQYFGPGTRLTVL.

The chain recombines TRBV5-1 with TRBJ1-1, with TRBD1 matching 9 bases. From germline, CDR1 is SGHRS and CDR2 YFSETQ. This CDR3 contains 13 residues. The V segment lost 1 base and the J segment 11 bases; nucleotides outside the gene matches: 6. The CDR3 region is CASSLTGGRVAFF. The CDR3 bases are TGCGCCAGCAGCTTGACAGGGGGCAGGGTGGCTTTCTTT. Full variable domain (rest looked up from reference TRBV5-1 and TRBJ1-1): KAGVTQTPRYLIKTRGQQVTLSCSPISGHRSVSWYQQTPGQGLQFLFEYFSETQRNKGNFPGRFSGRQFSNSRSEMNVSTLELGDSALYLCASSLTGGRVAFFGQGTRLTVV.

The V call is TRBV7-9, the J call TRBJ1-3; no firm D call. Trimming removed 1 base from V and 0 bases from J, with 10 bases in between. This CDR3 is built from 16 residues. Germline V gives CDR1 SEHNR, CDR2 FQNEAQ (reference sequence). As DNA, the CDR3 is TGTGCCAGCAGCTTAGGGTCAGGATCCTCTGGAAACACCATATATTTT. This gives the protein CASSLGSGSSGNTIYF.

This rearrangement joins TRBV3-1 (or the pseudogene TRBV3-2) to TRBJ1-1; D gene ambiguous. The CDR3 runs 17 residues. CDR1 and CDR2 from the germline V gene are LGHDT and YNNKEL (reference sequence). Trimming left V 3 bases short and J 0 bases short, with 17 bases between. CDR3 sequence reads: CASSQDGIRTVNTEAFF. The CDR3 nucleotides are TGTGCCAGCAGCCAGGACGGGATAAGAACAGTGAACACTGAAGCTTTCTTT.

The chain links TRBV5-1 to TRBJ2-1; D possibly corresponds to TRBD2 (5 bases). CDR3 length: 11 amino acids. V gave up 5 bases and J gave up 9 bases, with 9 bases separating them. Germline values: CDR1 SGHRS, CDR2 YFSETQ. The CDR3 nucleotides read TGCGCCAGCAGTTTAAGCGGTGAGCAGTTCTTC. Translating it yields CASSLSGEQFF.

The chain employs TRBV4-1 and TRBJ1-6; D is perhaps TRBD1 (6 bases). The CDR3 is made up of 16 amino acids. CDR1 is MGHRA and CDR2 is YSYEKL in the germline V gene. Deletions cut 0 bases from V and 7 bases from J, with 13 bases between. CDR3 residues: CASSQDLGQNNSPLHF. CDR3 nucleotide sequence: TGCGCCAGCAGCCAAGATTTAGGACAGAACAATTCACCCCTCCACTTT.

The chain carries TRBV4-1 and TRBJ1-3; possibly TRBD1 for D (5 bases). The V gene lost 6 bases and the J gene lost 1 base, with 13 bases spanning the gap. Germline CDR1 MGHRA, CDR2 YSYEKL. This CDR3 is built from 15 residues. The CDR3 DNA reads TGCGCCAGCAGTCAAAGTAGGGGATCTGGAAACACCATATATTTT. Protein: CASSQSRGSGNTIYF.

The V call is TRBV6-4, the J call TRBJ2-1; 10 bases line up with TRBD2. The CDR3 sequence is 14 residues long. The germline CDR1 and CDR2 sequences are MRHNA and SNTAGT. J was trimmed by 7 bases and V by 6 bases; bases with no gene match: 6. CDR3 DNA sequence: TGTGCCAGCAGCCAGCGGGAGGGCCTAAATGAGCAGTTCTTC. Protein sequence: CASSQREGLNEQFF.

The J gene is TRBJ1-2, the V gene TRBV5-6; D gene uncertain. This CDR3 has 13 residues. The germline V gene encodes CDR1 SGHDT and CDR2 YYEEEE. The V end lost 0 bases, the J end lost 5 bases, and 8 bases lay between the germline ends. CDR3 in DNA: TGTGCCAGCAGCTTGGGTACGGGGTATGGCTACACCTTC. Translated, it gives CASSLGTGYGYTF.

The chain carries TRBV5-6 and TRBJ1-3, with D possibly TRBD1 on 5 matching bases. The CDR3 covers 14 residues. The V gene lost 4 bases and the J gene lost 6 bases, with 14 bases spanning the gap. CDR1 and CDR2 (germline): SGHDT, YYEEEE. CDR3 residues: CASSPGGGVNTIYF. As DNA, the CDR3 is TGTGCCAGCAGCCCCGGGGGAGGGGTAAACACCATATATTTT.

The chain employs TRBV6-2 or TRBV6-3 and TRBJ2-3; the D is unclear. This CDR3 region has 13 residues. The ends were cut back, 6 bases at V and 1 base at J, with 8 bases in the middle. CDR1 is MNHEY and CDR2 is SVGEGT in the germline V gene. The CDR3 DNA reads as TGTGCCAGCAGCAAGCAAGGCACAGATACGCAGTATTTT. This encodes CASSKQGTDTQYF.